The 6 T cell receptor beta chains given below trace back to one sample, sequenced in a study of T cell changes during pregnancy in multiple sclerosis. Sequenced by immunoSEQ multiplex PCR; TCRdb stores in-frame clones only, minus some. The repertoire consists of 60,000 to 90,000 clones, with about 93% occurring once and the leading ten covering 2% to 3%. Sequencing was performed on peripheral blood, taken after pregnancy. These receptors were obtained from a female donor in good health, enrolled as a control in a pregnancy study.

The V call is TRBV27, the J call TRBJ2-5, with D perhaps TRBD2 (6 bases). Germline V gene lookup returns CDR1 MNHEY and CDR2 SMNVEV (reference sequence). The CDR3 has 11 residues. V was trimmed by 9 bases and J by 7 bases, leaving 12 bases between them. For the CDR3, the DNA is TGTGCCAGGCGGGGAGTGGTGACCCAGTACTTC. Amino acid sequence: CARRGVVTQYF.

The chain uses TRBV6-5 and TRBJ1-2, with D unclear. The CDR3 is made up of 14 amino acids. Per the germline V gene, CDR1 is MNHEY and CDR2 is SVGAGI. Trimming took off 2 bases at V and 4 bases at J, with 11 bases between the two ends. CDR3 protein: CASSYRRQTYGYTF. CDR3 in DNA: TGTGCCAGCAGTTACCGTCGACAAACCTATGGCTACACCTTC.

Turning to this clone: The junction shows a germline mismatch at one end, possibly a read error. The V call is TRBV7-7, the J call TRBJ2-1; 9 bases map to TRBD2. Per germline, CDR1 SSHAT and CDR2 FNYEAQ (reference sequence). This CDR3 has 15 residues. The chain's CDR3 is CASSFELAGVNEQFF. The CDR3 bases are TGTGCTAGCAGCTTTGAGTTAGCGGGAGTCAATGAGCAGTTCTTC.

Here the CDR3 DNA reads TGTGCCAGCAGTTTACAGGGGCCTGGGGCCAACGTCCTGACTTTC. Its protein is CASSLQGPGANVLTF. The rearrangement joins TRBV27 to TRBJ2-6, with TRBD1 as a possible D gene (6 bases). The CDR3 sequence is 15 residues long. V lost 2 bases and J 2 bases, leaving 7 bases between the germline ends. In germline, CDR1 is MNHEY, CDR2 SMNVEV (reference sequence).

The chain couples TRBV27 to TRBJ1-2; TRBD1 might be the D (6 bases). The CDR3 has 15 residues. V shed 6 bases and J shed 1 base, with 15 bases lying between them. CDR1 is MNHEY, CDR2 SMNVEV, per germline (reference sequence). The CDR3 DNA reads TGTGCCAGCAGAGCCGGGACAAGTAATAACTATGGCTACACCTTC. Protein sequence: CASRAGTSNNYGYTF.

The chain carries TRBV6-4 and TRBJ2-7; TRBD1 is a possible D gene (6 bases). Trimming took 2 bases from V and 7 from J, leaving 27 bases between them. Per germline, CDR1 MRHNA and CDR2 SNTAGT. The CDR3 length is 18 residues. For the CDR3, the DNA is TGTGCCAGCAGTGACGGGACACCACCTGGGAATTACCTACGAGAGCAGTACTTC. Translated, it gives CASSDGTPPGNYLREQYF.